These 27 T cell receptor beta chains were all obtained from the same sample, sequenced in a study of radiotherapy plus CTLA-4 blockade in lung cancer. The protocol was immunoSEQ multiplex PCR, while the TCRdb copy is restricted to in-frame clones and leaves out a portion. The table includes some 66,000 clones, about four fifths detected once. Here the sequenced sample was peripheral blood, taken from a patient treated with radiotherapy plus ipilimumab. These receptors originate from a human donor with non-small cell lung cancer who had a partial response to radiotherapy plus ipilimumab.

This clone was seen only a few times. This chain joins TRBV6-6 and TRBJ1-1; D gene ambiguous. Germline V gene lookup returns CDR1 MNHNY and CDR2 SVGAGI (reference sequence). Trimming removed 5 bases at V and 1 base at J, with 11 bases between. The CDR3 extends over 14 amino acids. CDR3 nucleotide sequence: TGTGCCAGCAGTATCACTGATGGGAACACTGAAGCTTTCTTT. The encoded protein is CASSITDGNTEAFF.

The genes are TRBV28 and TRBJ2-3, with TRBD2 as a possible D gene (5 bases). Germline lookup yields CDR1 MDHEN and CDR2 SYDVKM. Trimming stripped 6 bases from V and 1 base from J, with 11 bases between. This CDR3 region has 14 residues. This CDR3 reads CASSIAGGTDTQYF. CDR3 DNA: TGTGCCAGCAGCATCGCGGGTGGCACAGATACGCAGTATTTT.

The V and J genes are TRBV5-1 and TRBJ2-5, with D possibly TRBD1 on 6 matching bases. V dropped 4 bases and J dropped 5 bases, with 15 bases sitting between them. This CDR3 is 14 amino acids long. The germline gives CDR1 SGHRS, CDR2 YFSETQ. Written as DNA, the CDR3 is TGCGCCAGCAGCATGCGCAGGGGTTCGGAGACCCAGTACTTC. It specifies CASSMRRGSETQYF. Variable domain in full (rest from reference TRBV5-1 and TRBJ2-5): KAGVTQTPRYLIKTRGQQVTLSCSPISGHRSVSWYQQTPGQGLQFLFEYFSETQRNKGNFPGRFSGRQFSNSRSEMNVSTLELGDSALYLCASSMRRGSETQYFGPGTRLLVL.

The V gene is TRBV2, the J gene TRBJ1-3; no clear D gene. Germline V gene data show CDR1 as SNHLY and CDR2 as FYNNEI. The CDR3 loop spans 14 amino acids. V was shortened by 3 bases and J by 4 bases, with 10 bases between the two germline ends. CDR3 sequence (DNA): TGTGCCAGCAGTGACTCGGCGGGGGGAAACACCATATATTTT. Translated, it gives CASSDSAGGNTIYF. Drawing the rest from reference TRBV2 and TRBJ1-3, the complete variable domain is EPEVTQTPSHQVTQMGQEVILRCVPISNHLYFYWYRQILGQKVEFLVSFYNNEISEKSEIFDDQFSVERPDGSNFTLKIRSTKLEDSAMYFCASSDSAGGNTIYFGEGSWLTVV.

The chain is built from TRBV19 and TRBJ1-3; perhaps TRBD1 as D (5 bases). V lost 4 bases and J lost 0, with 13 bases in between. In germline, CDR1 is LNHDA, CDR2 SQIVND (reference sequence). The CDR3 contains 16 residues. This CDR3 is CASSTGLKSSGNTIYF. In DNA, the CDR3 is TGTGCCAGTAGTACGGGACTGAAGAGCTCTGGAAACACCATATATTTT.

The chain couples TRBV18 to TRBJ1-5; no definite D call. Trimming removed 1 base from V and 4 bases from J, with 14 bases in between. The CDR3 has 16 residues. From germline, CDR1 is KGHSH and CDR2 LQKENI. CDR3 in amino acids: CASSPQAGALNQPQHF. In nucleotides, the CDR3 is TGTGCCAGCTCACCACAGGCAGGCGCCCTGAATCAGCCCCAGCATTTT.

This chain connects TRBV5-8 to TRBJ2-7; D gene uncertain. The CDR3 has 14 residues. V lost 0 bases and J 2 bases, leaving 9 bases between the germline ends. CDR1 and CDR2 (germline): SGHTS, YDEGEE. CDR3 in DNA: TGTGCCAGCAGCTTGGCCCCAGGCACCTACGAGCAGTACTTC. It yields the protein CASSLAPGTYEQYF. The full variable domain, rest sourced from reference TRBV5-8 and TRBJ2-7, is EAGVTQSPTHLIKTRGQQATLRCSPISGHTSVYWYQQALGLGLQFLLWYDEGEERNRGNFPPRFSGRQFPNYSSELNVNALELEDSALYLCASSLAPGTYEQYFGPGTRLTVT.

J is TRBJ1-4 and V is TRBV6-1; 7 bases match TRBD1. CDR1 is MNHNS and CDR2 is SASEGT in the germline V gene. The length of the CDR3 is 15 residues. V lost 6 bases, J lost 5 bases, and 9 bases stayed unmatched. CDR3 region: CASSYGTVGNEKLFF. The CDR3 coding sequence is TGTGCCAGCAGCTACGGGACAGTTGGGAATGAAAAACTGTTTTTT.

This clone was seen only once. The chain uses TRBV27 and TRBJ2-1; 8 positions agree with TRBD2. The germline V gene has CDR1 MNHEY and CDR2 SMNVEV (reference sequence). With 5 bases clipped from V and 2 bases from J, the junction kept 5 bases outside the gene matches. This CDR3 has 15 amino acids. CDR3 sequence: CASSPRTSPYNEQFF. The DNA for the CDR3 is TGTGCCAGCAGTCCCCGGACTAGCCCCTACAATGAGCAGTTCTTC.

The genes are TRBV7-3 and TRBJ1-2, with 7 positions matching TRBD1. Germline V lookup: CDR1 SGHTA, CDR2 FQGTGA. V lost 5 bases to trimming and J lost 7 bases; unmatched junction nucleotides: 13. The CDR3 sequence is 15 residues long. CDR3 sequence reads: CASSLPGPPGGGYTF. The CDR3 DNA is TGTGCCAGCAGCCTACCGGGACCCCCAGGGGGTGGCTACACCTTC.

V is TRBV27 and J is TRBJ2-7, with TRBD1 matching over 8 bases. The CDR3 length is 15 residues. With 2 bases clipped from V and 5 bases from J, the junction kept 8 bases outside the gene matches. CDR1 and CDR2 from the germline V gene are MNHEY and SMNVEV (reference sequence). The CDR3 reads CASSLNPGGPHEQYF. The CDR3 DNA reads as TGTGCCAGCAGTTTAAACCCAGGGGGCCCCCACGAGCAGTACTTC.

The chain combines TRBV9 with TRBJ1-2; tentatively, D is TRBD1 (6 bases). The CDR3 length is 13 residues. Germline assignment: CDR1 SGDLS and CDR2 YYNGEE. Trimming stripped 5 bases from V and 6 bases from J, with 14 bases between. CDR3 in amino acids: CASRGGQRDGYTF. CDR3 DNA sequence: TGTGCCAGCAGGGGGGGGCAGCGAGATGGCTACACCTTC. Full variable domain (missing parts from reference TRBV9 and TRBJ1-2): DSGVTQTPKHLITATGQRVTLRCSPRSGDLSVYWYQQSLDQGLQFLIQYYNGEERAKGNILERFSAQQFPDLHSELNLSSLELGDSALYFCASRGGQRDGYTFGSGTRLTVV.

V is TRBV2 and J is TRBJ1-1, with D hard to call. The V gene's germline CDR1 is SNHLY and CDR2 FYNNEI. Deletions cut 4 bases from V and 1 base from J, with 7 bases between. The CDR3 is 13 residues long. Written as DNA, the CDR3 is TGTGCCAGCAGTGCCGACACGAACACTGAAGCTTTCTTT. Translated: CASSADTNTEAFF.

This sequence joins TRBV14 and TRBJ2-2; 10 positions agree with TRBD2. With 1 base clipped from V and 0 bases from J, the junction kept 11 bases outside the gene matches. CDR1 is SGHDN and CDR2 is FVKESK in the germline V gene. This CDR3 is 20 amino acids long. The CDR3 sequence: CASSQVRSSGRTANTGELFF. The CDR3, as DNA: TGTGCCAGCAGCCAAGTCAGGTCTAGCGGGAGAACGGCGAACACCGGGGAGCTGTTTTTT.

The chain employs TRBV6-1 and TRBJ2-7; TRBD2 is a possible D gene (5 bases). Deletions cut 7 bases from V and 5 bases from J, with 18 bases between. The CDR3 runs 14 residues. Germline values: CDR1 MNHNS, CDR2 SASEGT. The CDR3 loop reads CASTKVARTDEQYF. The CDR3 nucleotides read TGTGCCAGCACAAAGGTAGCGAGGACGGACGAGCAGTACTTC.

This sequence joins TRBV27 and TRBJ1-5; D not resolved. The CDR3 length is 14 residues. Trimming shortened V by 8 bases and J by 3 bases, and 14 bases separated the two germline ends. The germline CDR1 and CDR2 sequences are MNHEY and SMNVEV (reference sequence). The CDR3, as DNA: TGTGCCAGCGGAACGACGGGAACCAATCAGCCCCAGCATTTT. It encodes CASGTTGTNQPQHF.

The CDR3 region is CASSSGSPEYNEQFF. As DNA, the CDR3 is TGTGCCAGCAGCTCCGGGAGTCCCGAATACAATGAGCAGTTCTTC. The chain recombines TRBV7-3 with TRBJ2-1; TRBD2 is a possible D gene (6 bases). CDR1 SGHTA and CDR2 FQGTGA come from the germline V gene. CDR3 length: 15 residues. Trimming took 4 bases from V and 4 from J, leaving 14 bases between them.

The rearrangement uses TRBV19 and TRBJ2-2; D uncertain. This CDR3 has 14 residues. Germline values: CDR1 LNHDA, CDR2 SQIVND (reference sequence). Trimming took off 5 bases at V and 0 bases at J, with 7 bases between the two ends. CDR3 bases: TGTGCCAGTAGTCTTTTCGCGAACACCGGGGAGCTGTTTTTT. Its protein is CASSLFANTGELFF.

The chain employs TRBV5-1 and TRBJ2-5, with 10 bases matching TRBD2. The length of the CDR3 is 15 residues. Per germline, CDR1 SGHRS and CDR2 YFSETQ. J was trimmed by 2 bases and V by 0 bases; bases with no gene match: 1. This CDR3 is CASSLASGRQETQYF. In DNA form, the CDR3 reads TGCGCCAGCAGCTTGGCTAGCGGGAGACAAGAGACCCAGTACTTC.

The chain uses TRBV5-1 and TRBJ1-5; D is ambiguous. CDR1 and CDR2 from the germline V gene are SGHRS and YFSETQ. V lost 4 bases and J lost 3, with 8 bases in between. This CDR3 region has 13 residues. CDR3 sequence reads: CASSPGDNQPQHF. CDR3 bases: TGCGCCAGCAGCCCCGGGGACAATCAGCCCCAGCATTTT.

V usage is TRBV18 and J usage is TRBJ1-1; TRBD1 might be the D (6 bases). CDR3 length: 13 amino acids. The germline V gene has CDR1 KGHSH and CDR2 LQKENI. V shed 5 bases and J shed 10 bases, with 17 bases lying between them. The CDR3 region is CASSTNRAEGAFF. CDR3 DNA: TGTGCCAGCTCAACAAACAGGGCTGAGGGAGCTTTCTTT.

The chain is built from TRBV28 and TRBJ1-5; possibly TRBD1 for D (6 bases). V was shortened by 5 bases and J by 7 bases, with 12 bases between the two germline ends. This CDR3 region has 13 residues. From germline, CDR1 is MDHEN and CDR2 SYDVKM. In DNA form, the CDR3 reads TGTGCCAGCAGTCAGGGGATGGGGCAGCCCCAGCATTTT. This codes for CASSQGMGQPQHF.

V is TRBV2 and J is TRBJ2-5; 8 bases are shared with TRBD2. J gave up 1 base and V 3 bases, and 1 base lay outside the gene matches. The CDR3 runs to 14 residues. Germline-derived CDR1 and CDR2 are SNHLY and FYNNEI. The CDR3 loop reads CASSDAGGQETQYF. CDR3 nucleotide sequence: TGTGCCAGCAGTGACGCGGGGGGCCAAGAGACCCAGTACTTC.

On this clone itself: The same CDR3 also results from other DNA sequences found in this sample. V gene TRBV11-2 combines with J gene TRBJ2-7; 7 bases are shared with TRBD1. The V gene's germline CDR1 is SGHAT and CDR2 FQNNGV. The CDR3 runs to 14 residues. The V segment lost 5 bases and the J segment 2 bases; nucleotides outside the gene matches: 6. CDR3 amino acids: CASSPRTGTYEQYF. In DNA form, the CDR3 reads TGTGCCAGCAGCCCCCGGACAGGAACCTACGAGCAGTACTTC. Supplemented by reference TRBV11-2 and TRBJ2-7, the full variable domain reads EAGVAQSPRYKIIEKRQSVAFWCNPISGHATLYWYQQILGQGPKLLIQFQNNGVVDDSQLPKDRFSAERLKGVDSTLKIQPAKLEDSAVYLCASSPRTGTYEQYFGPGTRLTVT.

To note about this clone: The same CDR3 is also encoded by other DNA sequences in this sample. The CDR3 protein is CASSPPGETQYF. The CDR3 nucleotides read TGTGCCAGCAGCCCCCCCGGAGAGACCCAGTACTTC. This chain connects TRBV11-1 to TRBJ2-5, with D uncertain. The ends were cut back, 5 bases at V and 4 bases at J, with 8 bases in the middle. This CDR3 has 12 amino acids. Germline lookup yields CDR1 SGHAT and CDR2 FQDESV (reference sequence).

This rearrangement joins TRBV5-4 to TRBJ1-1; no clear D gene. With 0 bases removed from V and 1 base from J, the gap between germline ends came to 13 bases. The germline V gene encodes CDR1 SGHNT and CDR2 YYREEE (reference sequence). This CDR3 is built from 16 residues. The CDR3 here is CASSLGGSGRNTEAFF. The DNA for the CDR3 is TGTGCCAGCAGCTTGGGAGGGTCGGGAAGGAACACTGAAGCTTTCTTT.

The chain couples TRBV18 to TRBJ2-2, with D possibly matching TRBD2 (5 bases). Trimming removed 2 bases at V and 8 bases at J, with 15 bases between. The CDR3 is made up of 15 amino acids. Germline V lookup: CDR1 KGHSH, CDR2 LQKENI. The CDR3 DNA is TGTGCCAGCTCACCAAGACTAAGCGACGGGGGGGAGCTGTTTTTT. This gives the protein CASSPRLSDGGELFF.